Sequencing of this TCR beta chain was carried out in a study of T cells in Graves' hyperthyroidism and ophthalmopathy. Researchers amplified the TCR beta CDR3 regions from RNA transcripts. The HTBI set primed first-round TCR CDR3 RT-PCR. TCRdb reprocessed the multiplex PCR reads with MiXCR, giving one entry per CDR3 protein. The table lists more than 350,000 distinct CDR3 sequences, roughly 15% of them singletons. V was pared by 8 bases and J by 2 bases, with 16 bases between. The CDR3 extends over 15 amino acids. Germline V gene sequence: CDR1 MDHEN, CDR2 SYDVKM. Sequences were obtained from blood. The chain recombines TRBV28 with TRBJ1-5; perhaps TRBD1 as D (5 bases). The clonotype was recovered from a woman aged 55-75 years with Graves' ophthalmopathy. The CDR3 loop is CASLGRGAGNQPQHF. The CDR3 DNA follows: TGTGCCAGCCTAGGGCGGGGCGCGGGCAATCAGCCCCAGCATTTT.